The 5 T cell receptor beta chains presented below share a single source sample, sequenced in a study of vaccination and CD4 T cells after COVID-19 (dated 2022 in TCRdb). Antigen specificity for these receptors is unknown. The sample's treatment or condition label, in plain terms: approximately nine-day PBMC culture with coronavirus spike peptide pools or control peptides (ViraFEST assay). Library generation was performed with PCR. Sequencing used an Illumina iSeq 100. DNA from cultured CD4+ T cells underwent TCR sequencing with the Oncomine TCR Beta short-read assay at the Johns Hopkins FTIC core. TCRdb cleaned the public reads at Q25 with fastp, built clones with MiXCR and kept in-frame beta chains. Rows matching on CDR3 protein sequence are summarized as one entry with the most common DNA and genes. For this sample there are 10,000 to 13,000 distinct CDR3 sequences; about half appear just once. The ten largest clonotypes hold roughly a tenth of the sample.

The sample consisted of CD4+ T cells from blood, cultured in vitro. The receptors originated from a human donor who had recovered from COVID-19.

This chain connects TRBV19 to TRBJ1-5, with TRBD1 matching 7 bases. Germline V gene sequence: CDR1 LNHDA, CDR2 SQIVND (reference sequence). This CDR3 contains 15 residues. Unmatched junction bases numbered 7, after V lost 5 bases and J lost 3 bases. CDR3 bases: TGTGCCAGTAGTCCCAGACAGGGCTACAATCAGCCCCAGCATTTT. This gives the protein CASSPRQGYNQPQHF.

This clonotype was counted between two and nine times. J is TRBJ2-2 and V is TRBV24-1; tentatively, D is TRBD1 (6 bases). From germline, CDR1 is KGHDR and CDR2 SFDVKD. With 3 bases removed from V and 0 bases from J, the gap between germline ends came to 7 bases. This CDR3 comprises 15 residues. The CDR3 here is CATSDRDTNTGELFF. The CDR3 nucleotides are TGTGCCACCAGTGATCGGGACACGAACACCGGGGAGCTGTTTTTT.

The chain couples TRBV6-1 to TRBJ2-4, with D perhaps matching TRBD1 (6 bases). CDR3 length: 15 amino acids. V lost 6 bases, J lost 5 bases, and 17 bases lay in between. Germline V CDR1 and CDR2: MNHNS, SASEGT. This chain's CDR3 is CASSLGRGRENIQYF. The CDR3 nucleotides are TGTGCCAGCAGCCTTGGCAGGGGTCGGGAAAACATTCAGTACTTC.

This clonotype was counted only a few times. The chain combines TRBV2 with TRBJ1-5, with D maybe TRBD1 (5 bases). Trimming removed 4 bases at V and 1 base at J, with 11 bases between. The germline V gene encodes CDR1 SNHLY and CDR2 FYNNEI. The CDR3 is 15 amino acids. Here the CDR3 reads CASSAGSGSNQPQHF. The CDR3 nucleotides are TGTGCCAGCAGTGCAGGGTCTGGAAGCAATCAGCCCCAGCATTTT.

V gene TRBV6-1 combines with J gene TRBJ2-2; D unresolved. Per the germline V gene, CDR1 is MNHNS and CDR2 is SASEGT. The CDR3 is made up of 13 amino acids. Trimming removed 5 bases from V and 1 base from J, with 5 bases in between. The CDR3, as DNA: TGTGCCAGCAGTCCAAGGAACACCGGGGAGCTGTTTTTT. The encoded protein is CASSPRNTGELFF.